The clone carrying this TCR beta chain was counted only a few times. The target antigen is unknown. This entry is derived from a study of T cells in Graves' hyperthyroidism and ophthalmopathy. Whole-study context: Peripheral blood was obtained at initial diagnosis, preceding any treatment.

No ophthalmopathy progression within 18 months constituted stable Graves' hyperthyroidism. The hyperthyroidism patients had all been newly diagnosed, and their disease duration was under 2 months. Their ages ranged from 18 to 65 years. CDR3 length: 16 residues. The V gene's germline CDR1 is MNHEY and CDR2 SVGAGI. Trimming cost V 0 bases and J 8 bases; bases outside gene matches: 7. Notes on the study in general: In the blood, most expanded thyroid clonotypes above 0.001 appeared as well.

TCR beta CDR3 regions were amplified from RNA. The HTBI set primed first-round TCR CDR3 RT-PCR. TCRdb itself ran the multiplex PCR reads through MiXCR, one entry per CDR3 protein. This table holds a few hundred thousand distinct CDR3 sequences, around a sixth found once. This chain links TRBV6-5 with TRBJ1-6; 7 bases map to TRBD1. The sequenced sample was blood. This receptor was obtained from a woman aged 30 to 39 with Graves' hyperthyroidism. As DNA, the CDR3 is TGTGCCAGCAGTTACTCGACTGACAGGGAGGATTCACCCCTCCACTTT. It translates to CASSYSTDREDSPLHF.